Listed below are T cell receptor beta chains from one sample, sequenced in a study of T cell changes during pregnancy in multiple sclerosis. Here immunoSEQ multiplex PCR was the method, and the copy in TCRdb shows in-frame clones only, minus some. This table holds about 100,000 clones, under 95% found once. This material consisted of peripheral blood, taken after pregnancy. All receptors derive from a female donor with multiple sclerosis, enrolled in a pregnancy study. The CDR3 runs from the conserved cysteine through the conserved F or W. D genes are given only for firm matches. Rows may omit the clone size; those that give it use once, few, many or a size class.

V: TRBV7-8; size: .; J: TRBJ2-1; D: .; CDR3: CASSFREYSSYNEQFF; DNA: TGTGCCAGCAGCTTCAGGGAATACAGCTCCTACAATGAGCAGTTCTTC
V: TRBV19; size: .; J: TRBJ1-2; D: TRBD1; CDR3: CASSVGTGAFYGYTF; DNA: TGTGCCAGTAGTGTCGGGACAGGGGCGTTCTATGGCTACACCTTC
V: TRBV2; size: .; J: TRBJ1-5; D: TRBD1; CDR3: CASQGVFNQPQHF; DNA: TGTGCCTCACAGGGGGTCTTCAATCAGCCCCAGCATTTT
V: TRBV27; size: .; J: TRBJ2-7; D: .; CDR3: CASWGQSIYEQYF; DNA: TGTGCCAGCTGGGGGCAGTCAATATACGAGCAGTACTTC
V: TRBV19; size: .; J: TRBJ2-7; D: TRBD1; CDR3: CASSLGQGLRYEQYF; DNA: TGTGCCAGTAGTCTTGGACAGGGGCTACGGTACGAGCAGTACTTC
V: TRBV30; size: .; J: TRBJ1-4; D: .; CDR3: CAWTVTNEKLFF; DNA: TGTGCCTGGACGGTAACTAATGAAAAACTGTTTTTT
V: TRBV7-9; size: once; J: TRBJ2-3; D: TRBD2; CDR3: CASSFPNSGTNPDTQYF; DNA: TGTGCCAGCAGCTTCCCCAATAGCGGGACGAACCCAGATACGCAGTATTTT
V: TRBV6-5; size: .; J: TRBJ2-7; D: TRBD2; CDR3: CASSVDSGPYEQYF; DNA: TGTGCCAGCAGCGTGGATAGCGGGCCGTACGAGCAGTACTTC
V: TRBV11-2; size: .; J: TRBJ2-3; D: TRBD2; CDR3: CASSYPRGGQGTDTQYF; DNA: TGTGCCAGCAGTTATCCCCGGGGGGGGCAAGGCACAGATACGCAGTATTTT
V: TRBV11-2; size: .; J: TRBJ2-7; D: .; CDR3: CASSDTGNEQYF; DNA: TGTGCCAGCAGCGATACAGGAAACGAGCAGTACTTC
V: TRBV6-1; size: .; J: TRBJ2-5; D: TRBD1; CDR3: CASSETDRRFRGQETQYF; DNA: TGTGCCAGCAGTGAAACGGACAGGAGGTTTCGCGGGCAAGAGACCCAGTACTTC
V: TRBV6-1; size: once; J: TRBJ1-3; D: .; CDR3: CASSELISSGNTIYF; DNA: TGTGCCAGCAGTGAACTGATCAGCTCTGGAAACACCATATATTTT
V: TRBV30; size: .; J: TRBJ2-7; D: .; CDR3: CAWRRGYEQYF; DNA: TGTGCCTGGCGAAGGGGATACGAGCAGTACTTC
V: TRBV27; size: .; J: TRBJ2-1; D: .; CDR3: CASSYLTYNEQFF; DNA: TGTGCCAGCAGTTATTTAACCTACAATGAGCAGTTCTTC
V: TRBV7-2; size: .; J: TRBJ2-7; D: .; CDR3: CASSLQGQTYEQYF; DNA: TGTGCCAGCAGCTTACAGGGTCAAACCTACGAGCAGTACTTC
V: TRBV9; size: .; J: TRBJ2-7; D: TRBD2; CDR3: CASSAGLPPYEQYF; DNA: TGTGCCAGCAGCGCGGGACTACCACCCTACGAGCAGTACTTC
V: TRBV4-2; size: .; J: TRBJ2-1; D: .; CDR3: CASSPGGGYNEQFF; DNA: TGTGCCAGCAGCCCCGGGGGTGGGTACAATGAGCAGTTCTTC
V: TRBV7-9; size: .; J: TRBJ2-1; D: .; CDR3: CASSFTDEQFF; DNA: TGTGCCAGCAGCTTTACGGATGAGCAGTTCTTC
V: TRBV2; size: .; J: TRBJ2-7; D: .; CDR3: CASRLTGQGSEQYF; DNA: TGTGCCAGCCGCCTTACAGGGCAGGGAAGCGAGCAGTACTTC
V: TRBV7-9; size: .; J: TRBJ1-5; D: .; CDR3: CASSLDTTQPQHF; DNA: TGTGCCAGCAGCTTGGACACGACTCAGCCCCAGCATTTT
V: TRBV7-2; size: .; J: TRBJ2-3; D: TRBD2; CDR3: CASSLDGTSGDTQYF; DNA: TGTGCCAGCAGCTTAGATGGGACTAGCGGGGATACGCAGTATTTT
V: TRBV15; size: once; J: TRBJ2-7; D: TRBD2; CDR3: CATSRDRGRAEDEQYF; DNA: TGTGCCACCAGCAGAGATCGCGGGAGGGCCGAGGACGAGCAGTACTTC
V: TRBV29-1; size: .; J: TRBJ2-1; D: TRBD1; CDR3: CSAPGQGFYNEQFF; DNA: TGCAGCGCACCGGGACAGGGATTCTACAATGAGCAGTTCTTC
V: TRBV19; size: .; J: TRBJ2-3; D: .; CDR3: CASKVAVSTDTQYF; DNA: TGTGCCAGTAAAGTAGCCGTAAGCACAGATACGCAGTATTTT
V: TRBV6-5; size: .; J: TRBJ2-1; D: TRBD2; CDR3: CASSYGTSVYNEQFF; DNA: TGTGCCAGCAGTTACGGGACTAGCGTCTACAATGAGCAGTTCTTC
V: TRBV7-2; size: .; J: TRBJ2-5; D: .; CDR3: CASSSSSEQETQYF; DNA: TGTGCCAGCAGCTCATCTAGCGAACAAGAGACCCAGTACTTC
V: TRBV10-1; size: .; J: TRBJ2-1; D: .; CDR3: CASQDRDWGNEQFF; DNA: TGCGCCAGCCAAGACAGGGACTGGGGGAATGAGCAGTTCTTC
V: TRBV5-8; size: .; J: TRBJ2-3; D: .; CDR3: CASSLLSGPRTDTQYF; DNA: TGTGCCAGCAGCTTGCTGAGCGGACCTCGCACAGATACGCAGTATTTT